This T cell receptor (beta chain) is from a study of identical twins. In this sample, this clonotype turned up a few times. Its antigen is as yet unknown. Study outcomes and limitations: Where beta out-of-frame sequences were concerned, excess twin sharing was weaker. Some out-of-frame alpha sequences were shared by twins, and these showed excess low generation probability.

The CDR3 extends over 19 amino acids. From germline, CDR1 is MDHEN and CDR2 SYDVKM. V trimming: 2 bases; J trimming: 1 base; junction bases outside the gene matches: 8. TCRdb called the 5' RACE reads again in MiXCR, with one record for every CDR3 protein. There are about 490,000 distinct CDR3 sequences in the sample; around 15% occur only once, and around 0.48% lies in the top ten. These data also formed part of another study, on yellow fever vaccine responses in identical twins.

The chain joins TRBV28 to TRBJ2-2, with 12 bases fitting TRBD2. Sequencing was performed on CD4+ T cells sorted from blood. The TCR comes from a woman between 18 and 30 years old in good health. Written as DNA, the CDR3 is TGTGCCAGCAGTTTAGGGGTACTAGCGGGAGGCCTGAACACCGGGGAGCTGTTTTTT. This translates into CASSLGVLAGGLNTGELFF.